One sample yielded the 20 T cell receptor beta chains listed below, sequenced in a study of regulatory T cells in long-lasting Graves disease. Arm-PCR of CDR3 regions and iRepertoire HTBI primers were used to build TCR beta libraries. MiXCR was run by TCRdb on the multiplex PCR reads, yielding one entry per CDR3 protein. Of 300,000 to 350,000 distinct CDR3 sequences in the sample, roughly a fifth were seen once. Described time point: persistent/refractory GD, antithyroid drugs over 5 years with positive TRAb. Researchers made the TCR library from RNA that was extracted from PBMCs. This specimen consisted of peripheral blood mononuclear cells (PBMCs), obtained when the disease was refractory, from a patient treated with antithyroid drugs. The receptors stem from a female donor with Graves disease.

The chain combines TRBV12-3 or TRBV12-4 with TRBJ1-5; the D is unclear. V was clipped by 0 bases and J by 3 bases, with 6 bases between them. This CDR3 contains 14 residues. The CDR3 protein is CASSLARNNQPQHF. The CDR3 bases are TGTGCCAGCAGTTTAGCGCGAAACAATCAGCCCCAGCATTTT.

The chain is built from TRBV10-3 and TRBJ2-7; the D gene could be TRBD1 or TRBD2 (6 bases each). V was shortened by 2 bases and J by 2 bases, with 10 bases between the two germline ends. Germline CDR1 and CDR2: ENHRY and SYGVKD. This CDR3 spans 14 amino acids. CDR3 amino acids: CAISEKEGAYEQYF. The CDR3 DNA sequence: TGTGCCATCAGTGAGAAGGAGGGGGCCTACGAGCAGTACTTC.

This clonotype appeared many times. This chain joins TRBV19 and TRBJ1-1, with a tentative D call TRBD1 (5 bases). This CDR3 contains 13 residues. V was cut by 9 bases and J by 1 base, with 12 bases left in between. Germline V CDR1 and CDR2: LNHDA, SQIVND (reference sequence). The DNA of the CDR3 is TGTGCCAGCAGCTCTACAGGGAACACTGAAGCTTTCTTT. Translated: CASSSTGNTEAFF.

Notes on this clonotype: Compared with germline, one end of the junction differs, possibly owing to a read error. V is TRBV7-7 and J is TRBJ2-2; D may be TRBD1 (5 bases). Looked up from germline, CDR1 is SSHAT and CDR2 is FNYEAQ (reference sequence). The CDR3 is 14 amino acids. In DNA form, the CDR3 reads TGTGCTAGCAGCTTAGGGGCGGCCACCGGGGAGCTGTTTTTT. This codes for CASSLGAATGELFF.

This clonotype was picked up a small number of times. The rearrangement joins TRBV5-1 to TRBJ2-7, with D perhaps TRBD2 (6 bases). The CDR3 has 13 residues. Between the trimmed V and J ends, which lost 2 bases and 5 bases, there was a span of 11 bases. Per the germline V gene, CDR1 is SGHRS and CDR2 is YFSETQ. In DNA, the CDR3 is TGCGCCAGCAGCTTCAGATGGGAGGACGAGCAGTACTTC. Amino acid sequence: CASSFRWEDEQYF.

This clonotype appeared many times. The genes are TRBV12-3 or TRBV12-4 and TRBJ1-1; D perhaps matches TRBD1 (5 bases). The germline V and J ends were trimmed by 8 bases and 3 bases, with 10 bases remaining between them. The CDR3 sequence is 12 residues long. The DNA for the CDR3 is TGTGCCAGCCTGGGGACCTACACTGAAGCTTTCTTT. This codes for CASLGTYTEAFF.

CDR3 residues: CSASAGPGNTIYF. The CDR3, as DNA: TGCAGTGCTAGCGCAGGCCCTGGAAACACCATATATTTT. The chain recombines TRBV20-1 with TRBJ1-3, with D hard to call. V was pared by 3 bases and J by 2 bases, with 8 bases between. The CDR3 has 13 residues. Germline V gives CDR1 DFQATT, CDR2 SNEGSKA (reference sequence).

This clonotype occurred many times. CDR3 sequence reads: CASSTDRLGVETQYF. CDR3 sequence (DNA): TGTGCCAGCAGCACGGACAGGTTGGGCGTGGAGACCCAGTACTTC. The V and J genes are TRBV7-8 and TRBJ2-5, with 7 bases matching TRBD1. CDR1 and CDR2 (germline): SGHVS, FQNEAQ. Germline trimming cut 5 bases from V and 5 bases from J; bases unmatched to any gene: 11. The CDR3 length is 15 residues.

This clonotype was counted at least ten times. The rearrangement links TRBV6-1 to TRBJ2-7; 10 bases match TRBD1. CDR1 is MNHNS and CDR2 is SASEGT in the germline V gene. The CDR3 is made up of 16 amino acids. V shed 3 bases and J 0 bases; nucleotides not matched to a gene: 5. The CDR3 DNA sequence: TGTGCCAGCAGTGATCCGGGACAGGGGAACTCCTACGAGCAGTACTTC. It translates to CASSDPGQGNSYEQYF.

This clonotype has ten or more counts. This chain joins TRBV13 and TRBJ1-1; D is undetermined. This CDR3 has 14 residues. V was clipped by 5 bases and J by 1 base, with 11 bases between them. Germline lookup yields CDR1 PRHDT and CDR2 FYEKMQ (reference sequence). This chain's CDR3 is CASSRELGNTEAFF. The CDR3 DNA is TGTGCCAGCAGCCGCGAACTTGGGAACACTGAAGCTTTCTTT.

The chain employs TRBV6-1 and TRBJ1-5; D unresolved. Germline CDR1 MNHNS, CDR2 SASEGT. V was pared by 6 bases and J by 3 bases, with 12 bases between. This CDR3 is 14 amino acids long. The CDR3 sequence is CASSAGGINQPQHF. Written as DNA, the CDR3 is TGTGCCAGCAGCGCTGGTGGTATCAATCAGCCCCAGCATTTT.

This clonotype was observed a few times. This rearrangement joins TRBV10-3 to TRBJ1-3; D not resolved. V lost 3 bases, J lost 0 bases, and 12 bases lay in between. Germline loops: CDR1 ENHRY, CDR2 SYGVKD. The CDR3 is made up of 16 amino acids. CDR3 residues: CAISDGSGSSGNTIYF. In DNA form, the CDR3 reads TGTGCCATCAGTGATGGGTCGGGAAGCTCTGGAAACACCATATATTTT.

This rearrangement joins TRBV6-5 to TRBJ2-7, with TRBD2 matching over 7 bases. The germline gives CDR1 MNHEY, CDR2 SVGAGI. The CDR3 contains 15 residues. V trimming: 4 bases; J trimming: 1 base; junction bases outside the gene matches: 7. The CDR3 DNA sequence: TGTGCCAGCAGTTCCGGACTAGGTTTTTCCTACGAGCAGTACTTC. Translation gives CASSSGLGFSYEQYF.

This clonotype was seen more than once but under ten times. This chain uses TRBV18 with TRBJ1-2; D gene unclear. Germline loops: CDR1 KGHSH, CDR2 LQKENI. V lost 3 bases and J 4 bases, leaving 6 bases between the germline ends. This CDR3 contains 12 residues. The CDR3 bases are TGTGCCAGCTCACCGGTCGGCTATGGCTACACCTTC. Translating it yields CASSPVGYGYTF. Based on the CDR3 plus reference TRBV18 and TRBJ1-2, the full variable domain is NAGVMQNPRHLVRRRGQEARLRCSPMKGHSHVYWYRQLPEEGLKFMVYLQKENIIDESGMPKERFSAEFPKEGPSILRIQQVVRGDSAAYFCASSPVGYGYTFGSGTRLTVV.

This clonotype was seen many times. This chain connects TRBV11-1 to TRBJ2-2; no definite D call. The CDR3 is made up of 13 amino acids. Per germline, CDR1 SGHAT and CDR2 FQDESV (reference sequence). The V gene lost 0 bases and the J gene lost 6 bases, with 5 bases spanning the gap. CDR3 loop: CASSLAIAGELFF. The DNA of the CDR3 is TGTGCCAGCAGCTTAGCTATCGCCGGGGAGCTGTTTTTT.

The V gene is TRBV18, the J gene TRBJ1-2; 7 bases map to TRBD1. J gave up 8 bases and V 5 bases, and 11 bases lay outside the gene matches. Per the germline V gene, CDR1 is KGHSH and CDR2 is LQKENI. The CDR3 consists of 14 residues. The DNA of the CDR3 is TGTGCCAGCTCATCCCGGACAGGTGTCGGGGGCTACACCTTC. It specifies CASSSRTGVGGYTF.

DNA for the CDR3: TGTGCCAGTGGACAGGTTTTAGCCAAAAACATTCAGTACTTC. As protein: CASGQVLAKNIQYF. The genes are TRBV6-2 or TRBV6-3 and TRBJ2-4; 7 nucleotides align to TRBD1. The CDR3 length is 14 residues. Germline V gene sequence: CDR1 MNHEY, CDR2 SVGEGT. Trimming at V came to 9 bases and at J to 0 bases, leaving 5 bases not matched to a gene.

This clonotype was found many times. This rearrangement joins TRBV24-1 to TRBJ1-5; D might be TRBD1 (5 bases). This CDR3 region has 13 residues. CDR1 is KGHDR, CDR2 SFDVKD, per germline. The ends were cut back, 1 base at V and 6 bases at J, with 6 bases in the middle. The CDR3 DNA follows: TGTGCCACCAGTGATTTCGGGGCTCAGCCCCAGCATTTT. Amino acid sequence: CATSDFGAQPQHF.

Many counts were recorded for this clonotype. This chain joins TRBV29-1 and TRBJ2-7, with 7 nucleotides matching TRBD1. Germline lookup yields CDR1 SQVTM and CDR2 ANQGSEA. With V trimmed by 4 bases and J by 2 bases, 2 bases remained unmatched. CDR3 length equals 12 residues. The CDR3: CSVGGQTYEQYF. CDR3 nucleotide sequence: TGCAGCGTTGGGGGACAGACCTACGAGCAGTACTTC.

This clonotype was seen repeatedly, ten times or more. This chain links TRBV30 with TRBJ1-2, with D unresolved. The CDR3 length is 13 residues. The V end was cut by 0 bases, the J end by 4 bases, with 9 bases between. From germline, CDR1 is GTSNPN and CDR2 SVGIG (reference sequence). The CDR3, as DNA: TGTGCCTGGAGTGTTCAGGAACCCTATGGCTACACCTTC. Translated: CAWSVQEPYGYTF.